This passage covers 13 T cell receptor beta chains from one sample sequenced in a study of cytomegalovirus exposure and HLA in healthy donors. Profiling relied on immunoSEQ multiplex PCR, and the TCRdb table lists in-frame clones only, not all of them. Of around 150,000 clones listed, around 80% are singletons. Source material: PBMCs. These receptors were obtained from a man aged 25-40 years in good health and CMV-seropositive.

This clone appeared a few times. V and J are TRBV25-1 and TRBJ2-7, with a tentative D call TRBD1 (5 bases). The ends were cut back, 6 bases at V and 3 bases at J, with 9 bases in the middle. Germline values: CDR1 MGHDK, CDR2 SYGVNS. The CDR3 sequence is 12 residues long. Here the CDR3 DNA reads TGTGCCAGCAGAGACAGATACTACGAGCAGTACTTC. Residues: CASRDRYYEQYF.

The V gene is TRBV2, the J gene TRBJ2-1; TRBD2 might be the D (6 bases). Germline V gives CDR1 SNHLY, CDR2 FYNNEI. There are 12 residues in the CDR3. Deletions cut 6 bases from V and 12 bases from J, with 15 bases between. CDR3 bases: TGTGCCAGCAGCCCAACCGGGGGTGGGCAGTTCTTC. Its translation is CASSPTGGGQFF.

V usage is TRBV9 and J usage is TRBJ2-3; TRBD2 is a possible D gene (5 bases). The length of the CDR3 is 18 residues. Trimming took off 0 bases at V and 4 bases at J, with 21 bases between the two ends. Germline CDR1 is SGDLS and CDR2 is YYNGEE. The CDR3, as DNA: TGTGCCAGCAGCGTAGACCCGAAACTAGTGACCCCCGCAGATACGCAGTATTTT. As protein: CASSVDPKLVTPADTQYF. Combining the CDR3 with reference TRBV9 and TRBJ2-3 gives the whole variable domain DSGVTQTPKHLITATGQRVTLRCSPRSGDLSVYWYQQSLDQGLQFLIQYYNGEERAKGNILERFSAQQFPDLHSELNLSSLELGDSALYFCASSVDPKLVTPADTQYFGPGTRLTVL.

The genes are TRBV9 and TRBJ1-4; 7 nucleotides match TRBD1. The CDR3 sequence is 15 residues long. Germline V gene data show CDR1 as SGDLS and CDR2 as YYNGEE. The trim removed 2 bases at V and 8 bases at J, leaving 9 bases unmatched. The CDR3 here is CASSVSGQRLEKLFF. The CDR3 DNA reads TGTGCCAGCAGCGTCTCGGGACAGCGTTTGGAAAAACTGTTTTTT. Full variable domain (outside the CDR3, taken from reference TRBV9 and TRBJ1-4): DSGVTQTPKHLITATGQRVTLRCSPRSGDLSVYWYQQSLDQGLQFLIQYYNGEERAKGNILERFSAQQFPDLHSELNLSSLELGDSALYFCASSVSGQRLEKLFFGSGTQLSVL.

The chain links TRBV11-2 to TRBJ1-1; D is undetermined. This CDR3 contains 16 residues. V was pared by 5 bases and J by 4 bases, with 20 bases between. The germline CDR1 and CDR2 sequences are SGHAT and FQNNGV. The CDR3 DNA reads as TGTGCCAGCAGCCTACGGGATCGGGTGGTCGTCACTGAAGCTTTCTTT. This encodes CASSLRDRVVVTEAFF.

The table lists this clone with a count of one. The V call is TRBV7-2, the J call TRBJ2-1, with 11 bases matching TRBD2. V gave up 5 bases and J gave up 4 bases; unmatched junction bases: 4. This CDR3 is built from 15 residues. Germline CDR1 is SGHTA and CDR2 is FQGNSA. DNA for the CDR3: TGTGCCAGCAGCGTGGGACTAGCGGTATACAATGAGCAGTTCTTC. Its translation is CASSVGLAVYNEQFF.

The chain joins TRBV6-5 to TRBJ1-5; D may be TRBD1 (5 bases). The CDR3 is 15 amino acids. The germline gives CDR1 MNHEY, CDR2 SVGAGI. V was shortened by 4 bases and J by 1 base, with 11 bases between the two germline ends. The DNA for the CDR3 is TGTGCCAGCAGTTCGAAGGGACTGAGCAATCAGCCCCAGCATTTT. This sequence encodes CASSSKGLSNQPQHF.

J is TRBJ2-1 and V is TRBV19; 11 bases align to TRBD2. The CDR3 totals 16 residues. Germline V gene lookup returns CDR1 LNHDA and CDR2 SQIVND (reference sequence). The J segment lost 4 bases and the V segment lost 6 bases, leaving 8 bases of the junction unmatched. The CDR3 reads CASRGAGTSGYNEQFF. In DNA form, the CDR3 reads TGTGCCAGTAGGGGCGCGGGGACTAGCGGTTACAATGAGCAGTTCTTC.

The chain recombines TRBV7-9 with TRBJ2-7; TRBD1 agrees at 7 bases. V was clipped by 5 bases and J by 3 bases; unmatched bases: 7. CDR3 length: 14 residues. Germline-derived CDR1 and CDR2 are SEHNR and FQNEAQ (reference sequence). Here the CDR3 reads CASSPTGLYYEQYF. The CDR3 region has the DNA TGTGCCAGCAGCCCGACAGGGCTTTACTACGAGCAGTACTTC.

The CDR3 reads CASSPEGAYRRAFF. The CDR3 region has the DNA TGTGCCAGCAGCCCGGAGGGGGCCTATAGGCGGGCTTTCTTT. V is TRBV7-3 and J is TRBJ1-1, with 7 positions matching TRBD1. CDR1 and CDR2 (germline): SGHTA, FQGTGA. The CDR3 sequence is 14 residues long. The trim removed 5 bases at V and 11 bases at J, leaving 14 bases unmatched.

The CDR3 DNA is TGCGCCAGCAGCGACAGGGGTAGCACAGATACGCAGTATTTT. Translating it yields CASSDRGSTDTQYF. V usage is TRBV5-1 and J usage is TRBJ2-3; TRBD1 agrees at 8 bases. The germline CDR1 and CDR2 sequences are SGHRS and YFSETQ. Trimming removed 4 bases from V and 0 bases from J; junction bases left unmatched: 1. The CDR3 has 14 amino acids.

This clone has more than one count but fewer than ten. The chain employs TRBV7-9 and TRBJ1-2, with 11 bases matching TRBD1. This CDR3 region has 13 residues. The junction had 2 bases not matched to a gene; V was cut back by 6 bases and J by 5 bases. From germline, CDR1 is SEHNR and CDR2 FQNEAQ (reference sequence). The CDR3 nucleotides are TGTGCCAGCAGGGACAGGGGGCCATATGGCTACACCTTC. Residues: CASRDRGPYGYTF. The full variable domain, rest sourced from reference TRBV7-9 and TRBJ1-2, is DTGVSQNPRHKITKRGQNVTFRCDPISEHNRLYWYRQTLGQGPEFLTYFQNEAQLEKSRLLSDRFSAERPKGSFSTLEIQRTEQGDSAMYLCASRDRGPYGYTFGSGTRLTVV.

This chain uses TRBV5-1 with TRBJ1-6; weak D call: TRBD1 (6 bases). The CDR3 totals 15 residues. The ends were cut back, 4 bases at V and 8 bases at J, with 16 bases in the middle. Per germline, CDR1 SGHRS and CDR2 YFSETQ. In DNA, the CDR3 is TGCGCCAGCAGCCCTACCCCGAGACAGGATTCACCCCTCCACTTT. This translates into CASSPTPRQDSPLHF.